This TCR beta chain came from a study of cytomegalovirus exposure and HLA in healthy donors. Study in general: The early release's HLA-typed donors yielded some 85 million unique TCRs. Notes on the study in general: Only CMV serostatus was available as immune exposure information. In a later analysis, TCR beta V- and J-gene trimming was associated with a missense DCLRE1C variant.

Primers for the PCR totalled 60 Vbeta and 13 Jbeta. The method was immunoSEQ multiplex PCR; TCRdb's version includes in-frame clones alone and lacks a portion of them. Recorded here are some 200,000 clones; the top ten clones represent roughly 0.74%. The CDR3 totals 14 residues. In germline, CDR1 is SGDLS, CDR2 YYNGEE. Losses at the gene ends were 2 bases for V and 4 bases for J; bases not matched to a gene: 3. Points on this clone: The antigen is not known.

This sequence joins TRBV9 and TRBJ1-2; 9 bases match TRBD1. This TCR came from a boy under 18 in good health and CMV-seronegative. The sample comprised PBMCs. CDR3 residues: CASSVETGGYGYTF. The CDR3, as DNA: TGTGCCAGCAGCGTGGAGACAGGGGGCTATGGCTACACCTTC.